A single sample is the source of the 18 T cell receptor beta chains below, sequenced in a study of blood T cell repertoires in COVID-19. Data came from immunoSEQ multiplex PCR; TCRdb stores just in-frame clones and leaves some out. The sample has tens of thousands of clones, around 90% seen once; the top ten hold roughly 6%. Sequences were obtained from peripheral blood. Receptor source: a middle-aged man with active COVID-19.

The genes are TRBV4-3 and TRBJ1-3; 8 bases fit TRBD1. Germline CDR1 reads LGHNA; CDR2 reads YSLEER. The CDR3 is 15 residues long. V lost 1 base and J lost 3; bases outside the gene matches: 2. CDR3 sequence (DNA): TGCGCCAGCAGCCAAGCGACAGGGGTTGGAAACACCATATATTTT. It encodes CASSQATGVGNTIYF.

This clone occurred once. The gene calls are TRBV6-5 and TRBJ1-2, with TRBD1 as a possible D gene (5 bases). The CDR3 totals 14 residues. CDR1 is MNHEY and CDR2 is SVGAGI in the germline V gene. V lost 6 bases to trimming and J lost 8 bases, with 19 bases between them. This CDR3 reads CASRNGGGSHGYTF. Here the CDR3 DNA reads TGTGCCAGCAGGAACGGGGGGGGATCTCACGGCTACACCTTC.

J is TRBJ2-3 and V is TRBV9; 9 nucleotides align to TRBD2. Germline CDR1 is SGDLS and CDR2 is YYNGEE. The CDR3 has 15 amino acids. After removal of 3 bases from V and 5 bases from J, the junction contained 7 bases not matched to a gene. Here the CDR3 reads CASSALAGEVDTQYF. The CDR3 bases are TGTGCCAGCAGCGCGTTAGCGGGAGAGGTAGATACGCAGTATTTT.

The genes are TRBV5-4 and TRBJ2-5, with 9 bases identical to TRBD2. The CDR3 runs 15 residues. The ends lost 0 bases at V and 5 bases at J; junction bases unmatched: 5. Germline-derived CDR1 and CDR2 are SGHNT and YYREEE (reference sequence). The CDR3 reads CASSLAGGLAETQYF. Here the CDR3 DNA reads TGTGCCAGCAGCTTGGCCGGAGGACTAGCGGAGACCCAGTACTTC.

V usage is TRBV4-3 and J usage is TRBJ1-1; 11 bases are shared with TRBD1. Germline trimming cut 4 bases from V and 4 bases from J; bases unmatched to any gene: 5. Germline V gene data show CDR1 as LGHNA and CDR2 as YSLEER. The CDR3 spans 15 residues. The CDR3 DNA reads TGCGCCAGCAGCCTTGGGACAGGGGGTTTCACTGAAGCTTTCTTT. Translating it yields CASSLGTGGFTEAFF.

The V and J genes are TRBV7-2 and TRBJ2-2, with D perhaps matching TRBD1 (7 bases). The germline CDR1 and CDR2 sequences are SGHTA and FQGNSA. V gave up 6 bases and J gave up 6 bases, with 17 bases separating them. The CDR3 sequence is 15 residues long. DNA for the CDR3: TGTGCCAGCAGTCCAGGGGGGCCGCGGGCCGGGGAGCTGTTTTTT. Protein product: CASSPGGPRAGELFF.

The chain employs TRBV7-2 and TRBJ1-2; 9 bases map to TRBD1. Germline lookup yields CDR1 SGHTA and CDR2 FQGNSA. The V gene end was trimmed by 4 bases and the J gene end by 2 bases; junction bases not matched to a gene: 5. The CDR3 is 15 residues long. The CDR3 here is CASSSRDRANYGYTF. CDR3 DNA sequence: TGTGCCAGCAGCTCCCGGGACAGGGCGAACTATGGCTACACCTTC.

V gene TRBV19 combines with J gene TRBJ1-1, with D possibly being TRBD1 (6 bases). In germline, CDR1 is LNHDA, CDR2 SQIVND (reference sequence). This CDR3 has 13 amino acids. V was pared by 6 bases and J by 3 bases, with 11 bases between. CDR3 DNA: TGTGCCAGTAGCAATACAGGGCACACTGAAGCTTTCTTT. Amino acids: CASSNTGHTEAFF. Full variable domain (rest looked up from reference TRBV19 and TRBJ1-1): DGGITQSPKYLFRKEGQNVTLSCEQNLNHDAMYWYRQDPGQGLRLIYYSQIVNDFQKGDIAEGYSVSREKKESFPLTVTSAQKNPTAFYLCASSNTGHTEAFFGQGTRLTVV.

Turning to this clone: Other DNA variants within this sample encode the same CDR3. The gene calls are TRBV6-5 and TRBJ1-2, with 9 bases fitting TRBD1. The V and J ends lost 3 bases and 6 bases, in that order; junction bases with no gene match: 2. Germline V gene lookup returns CDR1 MNHEY and CDR2 SVGAGI. This CDR3 spans 13 amino acids. This CDR3 reads CASSYRDRDGYTF. CDR3 nucleotide sequence: TGTGCCAGCAGTTATCGGGACAGGGATGGCTACACCTTC.

V usage is TRBV14 and J usage is TRBJ2-2; D may be TRBD1 (7 bases). The CDR3 loop spans 15 amino acids. V was clipped by 4 bases and J by 7 bases, with 16 bases between them. CDR1 and CDR2 (germline): SGHDN, FVKESK. The CDR3 here is CASSPSEGAVGELFF. CDR3 sequence (DNA): TGTGCCAGCAGCCCTTCGGAGGGGGCCGTCGGGGAGCTGTTTTTT.

This clone was seen more than once but under ten times. The CDR3 protein is CASSQFNGSPHEQYF. The DNA for the CDR3 is TGTGCCAGCAGCCAATTTAACGGGAGCCCCCACGAGCAGTACTTC. This chain uses TRBV3-1 (or the pseudogene TRBV3-2) with TRBJ2-7, with D tentatively TRBD2 (6 bases). The CDR3 has 15 residues. Looked up from germline, CDR1 is LGHDT and CDR2 is YNNKEL (reference sequence). V was cut by 2 bases and J by 5 bases, with 16 bases left in between.

The chain joins TRBV19 to TRBJ1-5; D is ambiguous. V was shortened by 4 bases and J by 5 bases, with 18 bases between the two germline ends. The germline gives CDR1 LNHDA, CDR2 SQIVND (reference sequence). The CDR3 extends over 16 amino acids. The DNA of the CDR3 is TGTGCCAGTAGTACCGCGTCACGGGGTGTTTATCAGCCCCAGCATTTT. It yields the protein CASSTASRGVYQPQHF.

This chain links TRBV4-1 with TRBJ1-3, with D tentatively TRBD1 (5 bases). V was trimmed by 4 bases and J by 7 bases, leaving 26 bases between them. Germline CDR1 MGHRA, CDR2 YSYEKL. This CDR3 comprises 18 residues. The chain's CDR3 is CASSLPGHGGPDRNTIYF. The CDR3 DNA is TGCGCCAGCAGCCTCCCCGGACATGGTGGACCTGACCGGAACACCATATATTTT.

CDR3 coding DNA: TGTGCCTGGAGTTATACAGGGAACTATGGCTACACCTTC. It yields the protein CAWSYTGNYGYTF. The V gene is TRBV30, the J gene TRBJ1-2; D may be TRBD1 (6 bases). V lost 2 bases to trimming and J lost 2 bases, with 9 bases between them. The germline V gene encodes CDR1 GTSNPN and CDR2 SVGIG (reference sequence). The CDR3 extends over 13 amino acids.

In regard to this clone: Since no conserved phenylalanine or tryptophan closes the CDR3, a read error is the likely cause. Because the CDR3's place on the DNA is in doubt, the DNA is left out and the CDR3 is given as listed by TCRdb. This chain joins TRBV6-6 and TRBJ1-1; TRBD1, the table's D call, was not compared with the DNA. The CDR3 length equals 13 residues, ends included. The germline V gene encodes CDR1 MNHNY and CDR2 SVGAGI (reference sequence). The CDR3 loop is CASSPGTGGPSKS.

The chain links TRBV6-2 or TRBV6-3 to TRBJ1-5; D possibly corresponds to TRBD1 (5 bases). The length of the CDR3 is 13 residues. Trimming shortened V by 6 bases and J by 5 bases, and 11 bases separated the two germline ends. Germline lookup yields CDR1 MNHEY and CDR2 SVGEGT. Here the CDR3 reads CASSRTPDQPQHF. DNA of the CDR3: TGTGCCAGCAGCCGGACACCCGATCAGCCCCAGCATTTT.

Note on this clone: Other nucleotide sequences in the sample specify the same CDR3. CDR3 loop: CATSDPLTYEQYF. CDR3 DNA: TGTGCCACCAGTGATCCCCTTACCTACGAGCAGTACTTC. This sequence joins TRBV24-1 and TRBJ2-7; D is ambiguous. Between the trimmed V and J ends, which lost 3 bases and 2 bases, there was a span of 7 bases. The CDR3 is 13 amino acids. CDR1 and CDR2 (germline): KGHDR, SFDVKD.

The chain recombines TRBV9 with TRBJ2-2, with 8 bases fitting TRBD2. J lost 8 bases, V lost 4 bases, and 13 bases had no gene match. Germline CDR1 SGDLS, CDR2 YYNGEE. The CDR3 runs to 16 residues. The chain's CDR3 is CASSRGLAGSAGELFF. CDR3 sequence (DNA): TGTGCCAGCAGCCGGGGATTAGCGGGATCCGCTGGGGAGCTGTTTTTT. Variable domain in full (rest from reference TRBV9 and TRBJ2-2): DSGVTQTPKHLITATGQRVTLRCSPRSGDLSVYWYQQSLDQGLQFLIQYYNGEERAKGNILERFSAQQFPDLHSELNLSSLELGDSALYFCASSRGLAGSAGELFFGEGSRLTVL.